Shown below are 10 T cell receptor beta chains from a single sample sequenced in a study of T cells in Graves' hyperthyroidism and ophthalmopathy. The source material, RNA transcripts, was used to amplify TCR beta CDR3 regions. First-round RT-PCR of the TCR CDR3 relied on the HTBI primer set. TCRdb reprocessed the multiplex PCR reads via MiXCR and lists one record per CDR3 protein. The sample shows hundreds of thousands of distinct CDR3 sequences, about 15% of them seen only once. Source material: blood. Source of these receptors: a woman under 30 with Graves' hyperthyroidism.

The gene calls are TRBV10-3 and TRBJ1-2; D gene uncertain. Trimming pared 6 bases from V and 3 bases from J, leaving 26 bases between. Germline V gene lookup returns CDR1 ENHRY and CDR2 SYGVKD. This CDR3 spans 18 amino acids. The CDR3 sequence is CAIRARTEGFDTHYGYTF. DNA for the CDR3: TGTGCCATCAGGGCTCGTACCGAGGGTTTCGACACCCACTATGGCTACACCTTC.

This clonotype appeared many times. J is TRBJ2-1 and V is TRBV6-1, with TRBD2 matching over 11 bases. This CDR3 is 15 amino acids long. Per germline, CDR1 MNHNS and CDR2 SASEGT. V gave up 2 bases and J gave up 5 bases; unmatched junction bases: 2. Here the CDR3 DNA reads TGTGCCAGCAGTGAACTAGCGGGGGGACACAATGAGCAGTTCTTC. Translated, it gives CASSELAGGHNEQFF.

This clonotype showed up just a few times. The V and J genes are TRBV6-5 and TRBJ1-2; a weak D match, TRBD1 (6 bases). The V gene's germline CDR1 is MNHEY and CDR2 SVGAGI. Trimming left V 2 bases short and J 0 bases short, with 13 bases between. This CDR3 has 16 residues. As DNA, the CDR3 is TGTGCCAGCAGTTACAACACAGACAGGTCTAACTATGGCTACACCTTC. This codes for CASSYNTDRSNYGYTF.

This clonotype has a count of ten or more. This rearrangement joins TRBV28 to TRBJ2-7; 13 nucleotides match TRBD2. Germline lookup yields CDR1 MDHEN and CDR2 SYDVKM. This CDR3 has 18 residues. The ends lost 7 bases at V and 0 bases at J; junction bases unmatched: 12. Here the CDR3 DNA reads TGTGCCAGCAAACTATCTCCCGGGACTAGCGGGGTCTCCTACGAGCAGTACTTC. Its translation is CASKLSPGTSGVSYEQYF.

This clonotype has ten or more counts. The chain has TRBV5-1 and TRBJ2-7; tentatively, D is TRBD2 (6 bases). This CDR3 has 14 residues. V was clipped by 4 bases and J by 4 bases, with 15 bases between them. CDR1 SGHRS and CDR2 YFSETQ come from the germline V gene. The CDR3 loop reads CASSRDLSFYEQYF. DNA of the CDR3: TGCGCCAGCAGCCGGGACTTAAGTTTTTACGAGCAGTACTTC. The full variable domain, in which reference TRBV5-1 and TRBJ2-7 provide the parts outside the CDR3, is KAGVTQTPRYLIKTRGQQVTLSCSPISGHRSVSWYQQTPGQGLQFLFEYFSETQRNKGNFPGRFSGRQFSNSRSEMNVSTLELGDSALYLCASSRDLSFYEQYFGPGTRLTVT.

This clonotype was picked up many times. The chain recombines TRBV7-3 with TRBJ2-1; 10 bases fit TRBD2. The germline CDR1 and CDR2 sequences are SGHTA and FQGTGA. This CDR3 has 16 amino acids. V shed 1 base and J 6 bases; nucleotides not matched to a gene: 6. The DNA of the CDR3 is TGTGCCAGCAGCTTAAGTTTAGCGGGAGGTCTCAATGAGCAGTTCTTC. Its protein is CASSLSLAGGLNEQFF. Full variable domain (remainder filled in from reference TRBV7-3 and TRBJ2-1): GAGVSQTPSNKVTEKGKYVELRCDPISGHTALYWYRQSLGQGPEFLIYFQGTGAADDSGLPNDRFFAVRPEGSVSTLKIQRTERGDSAVYLCASSLSLAGGLNEQFFGPGTRLTVL.

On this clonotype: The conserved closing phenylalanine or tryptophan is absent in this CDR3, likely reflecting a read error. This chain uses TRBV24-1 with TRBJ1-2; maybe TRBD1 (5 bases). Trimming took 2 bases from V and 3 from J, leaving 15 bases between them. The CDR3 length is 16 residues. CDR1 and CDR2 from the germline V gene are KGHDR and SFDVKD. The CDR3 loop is CATSDSTDPTYYGYTL. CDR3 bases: TGTGCCACCAGTGATTCGACAGACCCAACCTACTATGGCTACACCCTC.

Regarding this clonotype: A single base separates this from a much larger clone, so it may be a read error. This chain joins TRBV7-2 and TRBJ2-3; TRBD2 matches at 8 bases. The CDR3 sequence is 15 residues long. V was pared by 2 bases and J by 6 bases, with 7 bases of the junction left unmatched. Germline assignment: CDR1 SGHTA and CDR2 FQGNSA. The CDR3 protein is CASSLFGGVLDTQYF. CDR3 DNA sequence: TGTGCCAGCAGCTTATTCGGGGGGGTGTTGGATACGCAGTATTTT.

CDR3 loop: CASSYSEEAFF. The CDR3 DNA sequence: TGTGCCAGCAGTTACTCCGAAGAAGCTTTCTTT. The V call is TRBV6-2 or TRBV6-3, the J call TRBJ1-1; D uncertain. The CDR3 loop spans 11 amino acids. V lost 0 bases to trimming and J lost 8 bases, with 4 bases between them. CDR1 is MNHEY, CDR2 SVGEGT, per germline.

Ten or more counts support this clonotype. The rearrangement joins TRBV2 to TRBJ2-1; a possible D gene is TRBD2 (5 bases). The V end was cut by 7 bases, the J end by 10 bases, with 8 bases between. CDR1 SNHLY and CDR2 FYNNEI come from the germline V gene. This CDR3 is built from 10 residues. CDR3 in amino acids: CASTGLEQFF. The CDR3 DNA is TGTGCCAGCACCGGACTCGAGCAGTTCTTC. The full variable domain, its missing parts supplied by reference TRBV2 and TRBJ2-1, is EPEVTQTPSHQVTQMGQEVILRCVPISNHLYFYWYRQILGQKVEFLVSFYNNEISEKSEIFDDQFSVERPDGSNFTLKIRSTKLEDSAMYFCASTGLEQFFGPGTRLTVL.